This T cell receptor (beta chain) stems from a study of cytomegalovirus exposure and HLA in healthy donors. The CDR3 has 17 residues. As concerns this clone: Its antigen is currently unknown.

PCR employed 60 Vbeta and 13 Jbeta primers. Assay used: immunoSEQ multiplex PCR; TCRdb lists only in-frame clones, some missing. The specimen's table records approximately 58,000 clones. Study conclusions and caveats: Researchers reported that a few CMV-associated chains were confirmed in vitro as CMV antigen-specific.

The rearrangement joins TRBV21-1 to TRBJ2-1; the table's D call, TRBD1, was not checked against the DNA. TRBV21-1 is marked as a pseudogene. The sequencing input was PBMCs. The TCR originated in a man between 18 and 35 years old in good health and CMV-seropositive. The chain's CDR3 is CASSEQGSDPRYNEQFF. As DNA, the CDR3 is TGTGCCAGCAGCGAGCAGGGCAGTGACCCGCGCTACAATGAGCAGTTCTTC.